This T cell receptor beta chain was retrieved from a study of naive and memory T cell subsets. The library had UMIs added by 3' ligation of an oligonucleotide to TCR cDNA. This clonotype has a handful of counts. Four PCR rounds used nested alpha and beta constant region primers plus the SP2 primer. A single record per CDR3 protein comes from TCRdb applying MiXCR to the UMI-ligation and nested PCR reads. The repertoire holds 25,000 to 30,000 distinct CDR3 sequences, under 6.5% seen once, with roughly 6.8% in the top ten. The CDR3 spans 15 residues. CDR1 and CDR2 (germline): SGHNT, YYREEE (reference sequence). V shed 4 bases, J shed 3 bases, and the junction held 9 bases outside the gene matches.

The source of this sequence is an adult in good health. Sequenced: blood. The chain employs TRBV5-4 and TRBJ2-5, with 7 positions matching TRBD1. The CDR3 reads CASSTGTACEETQYF. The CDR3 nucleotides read TGTGCCAGCAGCACCGGGACAGCCTGTGAAGAGACCCAGTACTTC.